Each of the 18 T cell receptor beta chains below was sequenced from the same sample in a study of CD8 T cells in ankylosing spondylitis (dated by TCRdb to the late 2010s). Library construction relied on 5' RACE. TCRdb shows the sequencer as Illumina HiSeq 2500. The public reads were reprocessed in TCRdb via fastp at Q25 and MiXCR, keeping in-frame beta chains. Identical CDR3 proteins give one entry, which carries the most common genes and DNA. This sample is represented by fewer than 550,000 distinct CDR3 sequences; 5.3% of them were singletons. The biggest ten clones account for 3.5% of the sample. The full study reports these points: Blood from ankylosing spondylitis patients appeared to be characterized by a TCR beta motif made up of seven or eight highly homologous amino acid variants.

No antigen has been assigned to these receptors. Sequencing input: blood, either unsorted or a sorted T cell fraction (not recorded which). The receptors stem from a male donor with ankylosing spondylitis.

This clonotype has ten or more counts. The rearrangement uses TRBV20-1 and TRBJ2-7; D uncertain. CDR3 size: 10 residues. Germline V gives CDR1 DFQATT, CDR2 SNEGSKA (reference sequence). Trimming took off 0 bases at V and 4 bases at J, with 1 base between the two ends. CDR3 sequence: CSAREYEQYF. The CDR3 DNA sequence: TGCAGTGCTAGAGAATACGAGCAGTACTTC.

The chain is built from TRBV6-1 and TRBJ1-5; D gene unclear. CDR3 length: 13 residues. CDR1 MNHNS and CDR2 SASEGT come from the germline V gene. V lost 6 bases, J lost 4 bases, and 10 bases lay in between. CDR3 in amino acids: CASRVAGNQPQHF. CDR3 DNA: TGTGCCAGCAGGGTGGCGGGGAATCAGCCCCAGCATTTT.

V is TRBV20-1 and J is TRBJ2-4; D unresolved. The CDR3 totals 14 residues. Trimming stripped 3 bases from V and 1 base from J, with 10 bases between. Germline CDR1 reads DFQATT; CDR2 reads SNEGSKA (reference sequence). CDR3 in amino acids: CSARAPAAKNIQYF. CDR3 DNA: TGCAGTGCTAGGGCCCCAGCGGCCAAAAACATTCAGTACTTC.

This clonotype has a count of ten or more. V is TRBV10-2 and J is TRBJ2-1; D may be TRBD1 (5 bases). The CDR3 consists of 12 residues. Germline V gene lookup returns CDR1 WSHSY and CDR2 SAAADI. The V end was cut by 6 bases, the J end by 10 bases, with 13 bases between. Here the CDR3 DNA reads TGCGCCAGCAGAAAACCAGACAGAGAGCAGTTCTTC. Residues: CASRKPDREQFF.

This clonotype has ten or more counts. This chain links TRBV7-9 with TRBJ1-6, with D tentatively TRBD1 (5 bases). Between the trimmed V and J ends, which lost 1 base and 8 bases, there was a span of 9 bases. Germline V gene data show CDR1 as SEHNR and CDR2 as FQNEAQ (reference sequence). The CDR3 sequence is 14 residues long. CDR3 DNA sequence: TGTGCCAGCAGCTTAGACAGGATCTATTCACCCCTCCACTTT. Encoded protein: CASSLDRIYSPLHF.

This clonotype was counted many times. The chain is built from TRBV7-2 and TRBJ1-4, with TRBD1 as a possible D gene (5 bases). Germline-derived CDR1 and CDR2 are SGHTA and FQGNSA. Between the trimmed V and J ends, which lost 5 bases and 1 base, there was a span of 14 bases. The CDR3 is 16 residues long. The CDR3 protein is CASSPQSGLTNEKLFF. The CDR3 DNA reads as TGTGCCAGCAGCCCCCAATCGGGGCTAACTAATGAAAAACTGTTTTTT.

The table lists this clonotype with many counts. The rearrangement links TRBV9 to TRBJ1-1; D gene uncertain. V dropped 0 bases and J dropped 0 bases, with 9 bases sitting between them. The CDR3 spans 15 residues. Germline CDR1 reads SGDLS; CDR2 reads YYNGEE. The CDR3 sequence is CASSVGGIMNTEAFF. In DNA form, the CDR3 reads TGTGCCAGCAGCGTAGGAGGGATTATGAACACTGAAGCTTTCTTT.

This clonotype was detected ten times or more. CDR3 DNA sequence: TGTGCCAGCAGTGGGACTAGCGGTGCAGATACGCAGTATTTT. As protein: CASSGTSGADTQYF. The genes are TRBV7-2 and TRBJ2-3, with 11 bases aligning to TRBD2. Germline CDR1 reads SGHTA; CDR2 reads FQGNSA. The CDR3 spans 14 residues. The V gene end was trimmed by 6 bases and the J gene end by 4 bases; junction bases not matched to a gene: 3.

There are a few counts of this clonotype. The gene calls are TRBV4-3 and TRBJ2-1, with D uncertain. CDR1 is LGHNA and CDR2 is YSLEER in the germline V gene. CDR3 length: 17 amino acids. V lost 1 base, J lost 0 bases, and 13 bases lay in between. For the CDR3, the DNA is TGCGCCAGCAGCCAAGTGGTTCCGATGAGCTCCTACAATGAGCAGTTCTTC. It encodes CASSQVVPMSSYNEQFF.

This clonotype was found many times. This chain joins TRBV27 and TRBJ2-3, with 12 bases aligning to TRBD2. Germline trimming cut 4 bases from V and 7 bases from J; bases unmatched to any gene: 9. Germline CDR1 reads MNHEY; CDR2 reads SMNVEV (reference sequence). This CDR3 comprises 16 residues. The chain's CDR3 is CASSSLLAGGPYTQYF. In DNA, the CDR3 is TGTGCCAGCAGTTCCCTCCTAGCGGGAGGGCCGTATACGCAGTATTTT.

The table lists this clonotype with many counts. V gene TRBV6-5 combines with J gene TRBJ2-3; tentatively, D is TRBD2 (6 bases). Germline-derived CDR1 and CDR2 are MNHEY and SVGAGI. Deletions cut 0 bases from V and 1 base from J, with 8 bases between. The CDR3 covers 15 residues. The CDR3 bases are TGTGCCAGCAGTTACTCGGGGGGAGGCACAGATACGCAGTATTTT. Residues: CASSYSGGGTDTQYF.

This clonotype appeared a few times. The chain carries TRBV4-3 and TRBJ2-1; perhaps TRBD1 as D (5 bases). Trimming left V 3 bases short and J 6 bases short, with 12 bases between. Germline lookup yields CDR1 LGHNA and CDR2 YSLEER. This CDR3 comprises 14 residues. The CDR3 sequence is CASSQLGASNEQFF. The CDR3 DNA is TGCGCCAGCAGCCAGCTAGGGGCGAGCAATGAGCAGTTCTTC.

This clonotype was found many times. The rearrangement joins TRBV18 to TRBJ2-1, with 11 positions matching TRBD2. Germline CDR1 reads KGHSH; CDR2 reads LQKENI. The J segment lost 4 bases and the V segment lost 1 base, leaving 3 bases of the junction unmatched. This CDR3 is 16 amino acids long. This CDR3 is CASSPLTSGSYNEQFF. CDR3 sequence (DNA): TGTGCCAGCTCACCACTAACTAGCGGGAGTTACAATGAGCAGTTCTTC.

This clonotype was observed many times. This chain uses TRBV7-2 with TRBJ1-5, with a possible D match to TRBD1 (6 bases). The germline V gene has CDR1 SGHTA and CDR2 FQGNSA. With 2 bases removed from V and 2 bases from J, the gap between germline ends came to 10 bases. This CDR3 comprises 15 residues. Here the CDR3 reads CASSLRGGGNQPQHF. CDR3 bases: TGTGCCAGCAGCTTAAGGGGGGGCGGCAATCAGCCCCAGCATTTT.

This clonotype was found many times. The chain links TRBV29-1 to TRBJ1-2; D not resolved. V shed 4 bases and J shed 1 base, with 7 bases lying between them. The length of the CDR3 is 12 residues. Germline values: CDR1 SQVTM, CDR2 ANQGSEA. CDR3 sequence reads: CSVVWVNYGYTF. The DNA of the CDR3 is TGCAGCGTTGTATGGGTTAACTATGGCTACACCTTC.

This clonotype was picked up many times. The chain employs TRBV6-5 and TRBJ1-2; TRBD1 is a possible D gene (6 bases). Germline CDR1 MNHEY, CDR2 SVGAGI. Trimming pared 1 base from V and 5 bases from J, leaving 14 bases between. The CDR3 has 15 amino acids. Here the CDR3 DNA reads TGTGCCAGCAGTTACTATGGTGGGGGGCCGTATGGCTACACCTTC. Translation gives CASSYYGGGPYGYTF.

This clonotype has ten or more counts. CDR3 in DNA: TGTGCCAGCAGCCGCCCCAGGGGGAACACTGAAGCTTTCTTT. Amino acids: CASSRPRGNTEAFF. This rearrangement joins TRBV5-6 to TRBJ1-1, with D possibly TRBD1 on 6 matching bases. Germline V lookup: CDR1 SGHDT, CDR2 YYEEEE. The CDR3 has 14 amino acids. With 4 bases removed from V and 1 base from J, the gap between germline ends came to 11 bases.

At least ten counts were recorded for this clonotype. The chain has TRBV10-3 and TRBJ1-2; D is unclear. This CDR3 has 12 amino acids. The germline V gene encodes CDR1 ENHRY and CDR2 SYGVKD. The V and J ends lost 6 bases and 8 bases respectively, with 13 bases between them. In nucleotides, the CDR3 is TGTGCCATCAGAGTGACCCAAAGGGGCTACACCTTC. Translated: CAIRVTQRGYTF.